This TCR beta chain came from a study of T cells after yellow fever vaccination. Findings of the study overall: Most clones from primary vaccination were detected again post-booster (about 96% CD4, roughly 90% CD8). Some clonotypes, a small share, were shared between CD4 and CD8 compartments. High-abundance clonotypes from the bulk population could contaminate FACS-sorted repertoires.

The 5'RACE template-switching step produced TCR cDNA and added a universal primer site and UMIs. Each CDR3 protein is one row after TCRdb ran MiXCR on the 5' RACE reads. The sample consists of more than 450,000 distinct CDR3 sequences, roughly a fifth of them appearing once. Unmatched junction bases numbered 17, after V lost 7 bases and J lost 8 bases. The length of the CDR3 is 15 residues. Germline loops: CDR1 MDHEN, CDR2 SYDVKM. This clonotype was observed a few times. Its cognate antigen is unknown. V and J are TRBV28 and TRBJ2-7, with 7 nucleotides matching TRBD1. The sequences come from PBMCs, collected 21 days after the first yellow fever vaccination. This clonotype was sampled from a man aged 18 to 29 who received the YFV17D yellow fever vaccine. CDR3 residues: CASTPGQLPLGQQYV. Written as DNA, the CDR3 is TGTGCCAGCACCCCGGGACAGCTTCCTCTCGGGCAGCAGTACGTC.